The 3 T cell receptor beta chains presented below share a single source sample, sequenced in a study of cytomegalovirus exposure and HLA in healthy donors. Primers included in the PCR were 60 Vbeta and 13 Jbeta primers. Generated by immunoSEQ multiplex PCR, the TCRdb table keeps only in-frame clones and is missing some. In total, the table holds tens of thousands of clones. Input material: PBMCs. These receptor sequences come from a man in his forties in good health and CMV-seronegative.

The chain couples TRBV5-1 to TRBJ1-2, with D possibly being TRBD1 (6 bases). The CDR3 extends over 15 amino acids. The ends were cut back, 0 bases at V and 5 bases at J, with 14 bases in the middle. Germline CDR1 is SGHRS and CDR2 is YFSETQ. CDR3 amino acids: CASSLGFGQSYGYTF. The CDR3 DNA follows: TGCGCCAGCAGCTTGGGATTTGGACAGTCTTATGGCTACACCTTC.

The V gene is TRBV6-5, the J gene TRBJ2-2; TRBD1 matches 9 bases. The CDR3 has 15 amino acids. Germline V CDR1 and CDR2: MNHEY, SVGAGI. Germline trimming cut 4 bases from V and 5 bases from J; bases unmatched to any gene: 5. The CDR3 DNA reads TGTGCCAGCAGTTCACAGGGGGCAGGGACCGGGGAGCTGTTTTTT. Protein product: CASSSQGAGTGELFF.

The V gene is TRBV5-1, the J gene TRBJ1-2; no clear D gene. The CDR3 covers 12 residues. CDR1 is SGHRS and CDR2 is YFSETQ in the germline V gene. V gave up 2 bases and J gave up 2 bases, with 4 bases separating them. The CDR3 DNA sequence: TGCGCCAGCAGCTTCTCCAACTATGGCTACACCTTC. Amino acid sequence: CASSFSNYGYTF. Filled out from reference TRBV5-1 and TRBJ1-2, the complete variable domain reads KAGVTQTPRYLIKTRGQQVTLSCSPISGHRSVSWYQQTPGQGLQFLFEYFSETQRNKGNFPGRFSGRQFSNSRSEMNVSTLELGDSALYLCASSFSNYGYTFGSGTRLTVV.